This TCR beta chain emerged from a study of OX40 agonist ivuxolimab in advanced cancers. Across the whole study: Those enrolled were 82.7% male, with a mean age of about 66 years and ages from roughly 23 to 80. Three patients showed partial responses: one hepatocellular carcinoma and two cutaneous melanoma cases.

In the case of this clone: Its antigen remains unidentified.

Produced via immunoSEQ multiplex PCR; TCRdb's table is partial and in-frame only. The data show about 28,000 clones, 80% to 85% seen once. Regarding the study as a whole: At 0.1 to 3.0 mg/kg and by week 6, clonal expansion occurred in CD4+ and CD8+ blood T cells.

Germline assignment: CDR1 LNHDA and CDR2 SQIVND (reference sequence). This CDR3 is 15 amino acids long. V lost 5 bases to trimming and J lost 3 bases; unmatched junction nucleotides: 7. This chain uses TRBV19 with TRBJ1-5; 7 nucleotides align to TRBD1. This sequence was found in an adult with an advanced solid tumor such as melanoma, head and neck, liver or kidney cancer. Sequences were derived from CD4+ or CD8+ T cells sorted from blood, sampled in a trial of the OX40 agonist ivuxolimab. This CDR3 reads CASSLTQGTNQPQHF. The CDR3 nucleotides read TGTGCCAGTAGTCTAACACAGGGGACCAATCAGCCCCAGCATTTT.